The 29 T cell receptor beta chains listed next were all sequenced from one sample in a study of T cells after posttransplantation cyclophosphamide. The method was immunoSEQ multiplex PCR; TCRdb's version includes in-frame clones alone and lacks a portion of them. The sample lists about 15,000 clones; less than 95% were seen once. Cells defined as naive were viable CD3+CD4+ or CD3+CD8+ and CCR7+CD45RA+CD45RO-CD95-CD27+CD28+. Source material: naive CD4+ T cells sorted from blood. These receptors were taken from a woman aged 50 to 60 in good health and a related stem cell transplant donor.

The chain links TRBV7-2 to TRBJ1-2, with a tentative D call TRBD1 (6 bases). V shed 1 base and J shed 4 bases, with 13 bases lying between them. Looked up from germline, CDR1 is SGHTA and CDR2 is FQGNSA. CDR3 length: 15 amino acids. This CDR3 reads CASSLGWGPSYGYTF. The CDR3 DNA follows: TGTGCCAGCAGCTTAGGATGGGGGCCGTCCTATGGCTACACCTTC.

Only a few counts were recorded for this clone. The chain combines TRBV2 with TRBJ1-2, with D unresolved. V was trimmed by 3 bases and J by 6 bases, leaving 5 bases between them. The germline V gene encodes CDR1 SNHLY and CDR2 FYNNEI. The CDR3 is 11 amino acids. The CDR3 DNA reads as TGTGCCAGCAGTGAGAGGGATGGCTACACCTTC. This encodes CASSERDGYTF.

The rearrangement uses TRBV6-5 and TRBJ1-2; 9 nucleotides match TRBD1. This CDR3 spans 14 amino acids. Trimming removed 5 bases from V and 9 bases from J; junction bases left unmatched: 10. Germline loops: CDR1 MNHEY, CDR2 SVGAGI. CDR3 protein: CASSKGGQGRSYTF. The DNA of the CDR3 is TGTGCCAGCAGTAAGGGGGGACAGGGAAGGAGCTACACCTTC.

The chain uses TRBV29-1 and TRBJ1-4; 7 bases match TRBD1. CDR1 and CDR2 (germline): SQVTM, ANQGSEA. Unmatched junction bases numbered 12, after V lost 7 bases and J lost 10 bases. The CDR3 is 13 residues long. The CDR3 nucleotides are TGCAGCGCCGGACCTGCGAGGGGGCGAAAACTGTTTTTT. As protein: CSAGPARGRKLFF. The variable domain in full, completed from reference TRBV29-1 and TRBJ1-4, reads SAVISQKPSRDICQRGTSLTIQCQVDSQVTMMFWYRQQPGQSLTLIATANQGSEATYESGFVIDKFPISRPNLTFSTLTVSNMSPEDSSIYLCSAGPARGRKLFFGSGTQLSVL.

This clone appeared a few times. V gene TRBV6-5 combines with J gene TRBJ1-3, with TRBD1 identical over 7 bases. This CDR3 contains 15 residues. The germline CDR1 and CDR2 sequences are MNHEY and SVGAGI. V shed 6 bases, J shed 10 bases, and the junction held 15 bases outside the gene matches. The CDR3 nucleotides are TGTGCCAGCAGCCGGGACAGCCGAGAAACAAAGACCATATATTTT. It specifies CASSRDSRETKTIYF.

The chain combines TRBV7-3 with TRBJ2-2; D might be TRBD2 (6 bases). The CDR3 is made up of 15 amino acids. Trimming removed 4 bases from V and 1 base from J, with 10 bases in between. Germline CDR1 and CDR2: SGHTA and FQGTGA. CDR3 nucleotides: TGTGCCAGCAGCTCCGGGACTTTGAACACCGGGGAGCTGTTTTTT. As protein: CASSSGTLNTGELFF.

The chain combines TRBV5-4 with TRBJ1-2; D remains ambiguous. V dropped 5 bases and J dropped 4 bases, with 15 bases sitting between them. The CDR3 sequence is 14 residues long. Looked up from germline, CDR1 is SGHNT and CDR2 is YYREEE (reference sequence). In nucleotides, the CDR3 is TGTGCCAGCAGTAACGCGTTGAAGATCTATGGCTACACCTTC. It translates to CASSNALKIYGYTF.

This chain uses TRBV30 with TRBJ1-6, with 7 positions matching TRBD1. Germline lookup yields CDR1 GTSNPN and CDR2 SVGIG (reference sequence). Unmatched junction bases numbered 14, after V lost 0 bases and J lost 6 bases. The length of the CDR3 is 18 residues. The CDR3 here is CAWSVPRQGGNLNSPLHF. CDR3 nucleotide sequence: TGTGCCTGGAGTGTACCCCGACAGGGTGGGAACCTTAATTCACCCCTCCACTTT.

The rearrangement joins TRBV28 to TRBJ2-1; the D gene is possibly TRBD2 (6 bases). The CDR3 sequence is 17 residues long. Germline V gene data show CDR1 as MDHEN and CDR2 as SYDVKM. The V and J ends lost 5 bases and 3 bases respectively, with 20 bases between them. The CDR3 region is CASSHTGLQRYYNEQFF. CDR3 coding DNA: TGTGCCAGCAGTCACACGGGACTGCAGAGGTACTACAATGAGCAGTTCTTC.

This chain links TRBV11-2 with TRBJ1-5; the D gene is possibly TRBD1 (5 bases). Germline CDR1 reads SGHAT; CDR2 reads FQNNGV. Trimming took 5 bases from V and 4 from J, leaving 15 bases between them. This CDR3 contains 15 residues. The CDR3 DNA reads TGTGCCAGCAGCAGCCGGGGGGTGGGGAATCAGCCCCAGCATTTT. Translation gives CASSSRGVGNQPQHF. The whole variable domain, remainder taken from reference TRBV11-2 and TRBJ1-5, is EAGVAQSPRYKIIEKRQSVAFWCNPISGHATLYWYQQILGQGPKLLIQFQNNGVVDDSQLPKDRFSAERLKGVDSTLKIQPAKLEDSAVYLCASSSRGVGNQPQHFGDGTRLSIL.

Written as DNA, the CDR3 is TGCGCCAGCAGTGAGTTAGCGAATCCCTACAATGAGCAGTTCTTC. This encodes CASSELANPYNEQFF. This chain connects TRBV10-1 to TRBJ2-1, with D maybe TRBD2 (5 bases). The CDR3 has 15 residues. Germline values: CDR1 WNHNN, CDR2 SYGVQD (reference sequence). V shed 1 base and J shed 2 bases, with 9 bases lying between them.

This sequence joins TRBV6-5 and TRBJ1-5; D gene ambiguous. CDR1 is MNHEY, CDR2 SVGAGI, per germline. The CDR3 loop spans 13 amino acids. Trimming removed 7 bases at V and 1 base at J, with 8 bases between. DNA of the CDR3: TGTGCCAGCACCCGAGGGAGCAATCAGCCCCAGCATTTT. This gives the protein CASTRGSNQPQHF.

The rearrangement uses TRBV5-3 and TRBJ2-3, with 8 bases identical to TRBD2. TRBV5-3 is sorted into the ORF group, with uncertain function. CDR3 size: 15 residues. Germline trimming cut 7 bases from V and 7 bases from J; bases unmatched to any gene: 14. CDR3: CARGPCAGGQYTQYF. Written as DNA, the CDR3 is TGTGCCAGAGGCCCCTGCGCGGGAGGTCAGTATACGCAGTATTTT.

The table lists this clone with a count of one. This chain connects TRBV10-3 to TRBJ2-2; the D gene is possibly TRBD2 (6 bases). Deletions cut 10 bases from V and 4 bases from J, with 13 bases between. The germline V gene has CDR1 ENHRY and CDR2 SYGVKD. This CDR3 is built from 13 residues. The CDR3 here is CASRDFVTGELFF. For the CDR3, the DNA is TGTGCCAGCCGGGACTTCGTCACCGGGGAGCTGTTTTTT.

In the case of this clone: An end of the junction does not agree with germline; a read error may underlie this. The V gene is TRBV11-3, the J gene TRBJ2-2, with D possibly matching TRBD2 (5 bases). The CDR3 covers 16 residues. Germline V gene lookup returns CDR1 SGHNT and CDR2 YENEEA. Here the CDR3 DNA reads TGTGCCAGCAGCTTATTTAGCGAACGGTACACCAGGGAGCTGTTTTTT. Translation gives CASSLFSERYTRELFF.

CDR3 in amino acids: CASSLSRTGDSGNTIYF. The CDR3 coding sequence is TGCGCCAGCAGCCTAAGCCGGACTGGGGACTCTGGAAACACCATATATTTT. V usage is TRBV4-1 and J usage is TRBJ1-3; D remains unclear. V dropped 4 bases and J dropped 0 bases, with 16 bases sitting between them. CDR3 length: 17 residues. Germline V lookup: CDR1 MGHRA, CDR2 YSYEKL.

This chain connects TRBV5-6 to TRBJ1-2, with D uncertain. Germline V gives CDR1 SGHDT, CDR2 YYEEEE. Deletions cut 1 base from V and 0 bases from J, with 4 bases between. The CDR3 covers 13 residues. CDR3 sequence reads: CASSLRANYGYTF. CDR3 nucleotides: TGTGCCAGCAGCTTGCGAGCTAACTATGGCTACACCTTC.

This rearrangement joins TRBV20-1 to TRBJ2-5; D gene uncertain. Germline assignment: CDR1 DFQATT and CDR2 SNEGSKA (reference sequence). This CDR3 has 11 residues. CDR3: CSSERGETQYF. The CDR3 DNA follows: TGCAGCTCTGAGCGAGGCGAGACCCAGTACTTC.

The rearrangement links TRBV28 to TRBJ2-2, with TRBD1 as a possible D gene (7 bases). Trimming stripped 5 bases from V and 9 bases from J, with 16 bases between. The CDR3 has 14 residues. In germline, CDR1 is MDHEN, CDR2 SYDVKM. The chain's CDR3 is CASSPRQGGRELFF. The CDR3 bases are TGTGCCAGCAGTCCACGACAGGGAGGTCGGGAGCTGTTTTTT.

The chain's CDR3 is CASSVRGANTGELFF. The CDR3 DNA reads TGTGCCAGCAGCGTGAGAGGAGCGAACACCGGGGAGCTGTTTTTT. This sequence joins TRBV9 and TRBJ2-2; D remains ambiguous. This CDR3 is built from 15 residues. Germline V lookup: CDR1 SGDLS, CDR2 YYNGEE. V lost 2 bases and J lost 0, with 8 bases in between. Looking up the rest from reference TRBV9 and TRBJ2-2 gives the full variable domain: DSGVTQTPKHLITATGQRVTLRCSPRSGDLSVYWYQQSLDQGLQFLIQYYNGEERAKGNILERFSAQQFPDLHSELNLSSLELGDSALYFCASSVRGANTGELFFGEGSRLTVL.

The genes are TRBV28 and TRBJ2-3; D unclear. CDR1 MDHEN and CDR2 SYDVKM come from the germline V gene. The V end was cut by 6 bases, the J end by 1 base, with 17 bases between. CDR3 length: 16 amino acids. The CDR3 DNA reads TGTGCCAGCAGCACCTACCAGGATTCGCGCACAGATACGCAGTATTTT. Its protein product is CASSTYQDSRTDTQYF.

The chain joins TRBV9 to TRBJ2-7; 9 bases match TRBD1. Germline V gene lookup returns CDR1 SGDLS and CDR2 YYNGEE. The V and J ends lost 3 bases and 1 base, in that order; junction bases with no gene match: 5. The CDR3 length is 15 residues. The CDR3 coding sequence is TGTGCCAGCAGCGCCTCCGGGACAGGGTCCTACGAGCAGTACTTC. It codes for CASSASGTGSYEQYF.

The rearrangement links TRBV6-5 to TRBJ2-3, with D perhaps matching TRBD1 (5 bases). The V and J ends lost 6 bases and 6 bases respectively, with 19 bases between them. CDR3 length: 15 residues. Germline CDR1 is MNHEY and CDR2 is SVGAGI. The CDR3 DNA follows: TGTGCCAGCAGGCGAAAAACCCTTGGGGCGGATACGCAGTATTTT. It is translated as CASRRKTLGADTQYF.

The rearrangement links TRBV6-1 to TRBJ2-7, with 7 bases that match TRBD1. The CDR3 has 15 amino acids. Germline lookup yields CDR1 MNHNS and CDR2 SASEGT. The J segment lost 1 base and the V segment lost 2 bases, leaving 5 bases of the junction unmatched. The CDR3 spells CASSELGGYSYEQYF. The CDR3 nucleotides are TGTGCCAGCAGTGAATTAGGGGGCTATTCCTACGAGCAGTACTTC.

The chain recombines TRBV5-4 with TRBJ2-5; TRBD2 is a possible D gene (7 bases). Germline V gene lookup returns CDR1 SGHNT and CDR2 YYREEE (reference sequence). This CDR3 has 15 residues. V dropped 0 bases and J dropped 7 bases, with 16 bases sitting between them. In nucleotides, the CDR3 is TGTGCCAGCAGCTTGGGGGGGGGCATCCTTGGGACCCAGTACTTC. It translates to CASSLGGGILGTQYF. Based on the CDR3 plus reference TRBV5-4 and TRBJ2-5, the full variable domain is ETGVTQSPTHLIKTRGQQVTLRCSSQSGHNTVSWYQQALGQGPQFIFQYYREEENGRGNFPPRFSGLQFPNYSSELNVNALELDDSALYLCASSLGGGILGTQYFGPGTRLLVL.

This chain connects TRBV4-1 to TRBJ1-5; D might be TRBD1 (5 bases). Trimming stripped 1 base from V and 4 bases from J, with 8 bases between. The CDR3 is 14 amino acids. CDR1 MGHRA and CDR2 YSYEKL come from the germline V gene. The CDR3 reads CASSQAGRNQPQHF. DNA of the CDR3: TGCGCCAGCAGCCAAGCAGGGCGGAATCAGCCCCAGCATTTT.

The chain is built from TRBV27 and TRBJ2-7, with 12 bases lining up with TRBD2. The CDR3 is made up of 15 amino acids. Trimming at V came to 7 bases and at J to 4 bases, leaving 8 bases not matched to a gene. The V gene's germline CDR1 is MNHEY and CDR2 SMNVEV (reference sequence). The CDR3 bases are TGTGCCAGCATCGGACTAGCGGGACGCCTTTACGAGCAGTACTTC. The encoded protein is CASIGLAGRLYEQYF.

About this clone itself: Different DNA sequences within this sample yield the same CDR3. The chain is built from TRBV18 and TRBJ1-2, with a weak D call TRBD1 (5 bases). Trimming pared 6 bases from V and 3 bases from J, leaving 17 bases between. The CDR3 is 15 amino acids. Germline V gene lookup returns CDR1 KGHSH and CDR2 LQKENI. This CDR3 reads CASSPSGRTYYGYTF. The DNA for the CDR3 is TGTGCCAGCTCGCCGTCCGGACGGACATACTATGGCTACACCTTC.

The rearrangement links TRBV6-5 to TRBJ2-1; D is ambiguous. The CDR3 runs 14 residues. Between the trimmed V and J ends, which lost 7 bases and 3 bases, there was a span of 13 bases. Germline V gene lookup returns CDR1 MNHEY and CDR2 SVGAGI. The CDR3 nucleotides read TGTGCCAGCAAAAGATCCACCGGCTACAATGAGCAGTTCTTC. This gives the protein CASKRSTGYNEQFF.